This T cell receptor (beta chain) derives from a study of radiotherapy plus CTLA-4 blockade in lung cancer. Profiled with immunoSEQ multiplex PCR; TCRdb holds only in-frame clones, not every one. The table has tens of thousands of clones, approximately 77% seen once; the top ten hold around 24%. This clone was seen a single time. Trimming removed 4 bases at V and 0 bases at J, with 15 bases between. The germline gives CDR1 KGHSY, CDR2 FQNENV. The CDR3 consists of 16 residues. This TCR came from a human donor with non-small cell lung cancer that progressed on radiotherapy plus ipilimumab. The material sequenced was peripheral blood, taken from a patient treated with radiotherapy plus ipilimumab. The V call is TRBV16, the J call TRBJ1-1; D call uncertain. The CDR3 region has the DNA TGTGCCAGCAGCCTAGCTGGGTCGGGCCTGAACACTGAAGCTTTCTTT. Amino acid sequence: CASSLAGSGLNTEAFF.